The subject of this entry is one T cell receptor (beta chain). Its antigen is not identified. The data belong to a study of OX40 agonist ivuxolimab in advanced cancers. Study as a whole: Eligibility admitted prior anti-PD-1, anti-PD-L1 or anti-CTLA-4 therapy; around 42% had some. Patients achieving partial responses numbered three: one hepatocellular carcinoma case and two cutaneous melanoma cases. Study conclusions and caveats: CD4+ and CD8+ T cells in blood underwent clonal expansion by week 6 at 0.1 to 3.0 mg/kg. Expanded clones were, on average, more numerous among CD8+ T cells than CD4+.

Only in-frame clones appear in the TCRdb table, and some are missing; sequencing was by immunoSEQ multiplex PCR. The data show about 40,000 clones, with 88% seen just once and roughly 25% held by the top ten. The CDR3 covers 16 residues. The germline V gene encodes CDR1 SGDLS and CDR2 YYNGEE. V lost 0 bases, J lost 0 bases, and 10 bases lay in between. The source was CD4+ or CD8+ T cells sorted from blood, collected in a trial of the OX40 agonist ivuxolimab. This receptor was taken from an adult with an advanced solid tumor such as melanoma, head and neck, liver or kidney cancer. The J gene is TRBJ1-3, the V gene TRBV9, with D possibly TRBD1 on 6 matching bases. Written as DNA, the CDR3 is TGTGCCAGCAGCGTAGGGACAGTCGTCTCTGGAAACACCATATATTTT. Translated: CASSVGTVVSGNTIYF. Supplemented by reference TRBV9 and TRBJ1-3, the full variable domain reads DSGVTQTPKHLITATGQRVTLRCSPRSGDLSVYWYQQSLDQGLQFLIQYYNGEERAKGNILERFSAQQFPDLHSELNLSSLELGDSALYFCASSVGTVVSGNTIYFGEGSWLTVV.